This T cell receptor (beta chain) was identified during a study of beta chain features in type 1 diabetes (dated by TCRdb to the late 2010s). The study in broad terms: Mean age, gender distribution, total cell number and subset yield did not differ between patients and healthy donors. A total of 100 million to 110 million sorted cells were examined across all samples, and a strong correlation was observed between cell number per subset and RNA yield. The study compared TCRB repertoires of sorted circulating CD4+ T cell subsets between recently diagnosed type 1 diabetes patients and matched healthy donors. Regulatory and stem cell-like memory subsets were obtained from only 8 patients and about 8 healthy donors, while naive and central memory subsets were obtained from all 30 or so donors.

Summary of the overall study and its limitations: Patients with type 1 diabetes made fewer insertions and deleted more nucleotides at VDJ recombination sites, implying thymic rearrangement abnormalities. Shorter templates might be favored by PCR, yet because patient and control samples were amplified and corrected together, any such skew would affect both groups equally. Because the HLA sub-analyses included only small numbers of individuals, any influence of HLA type on TCRB rearrangement was left unresolved. Type 1 diabetes patients showed a moderate but significant shortening of TCRB CDR3 length in all four CD4+ subsets. Because cDNA was sequenced instead of genomic DNA, activated cells with high expression could be over-represented, although the groups did not differ in activation or CD3 levels. Naive, central memory and regulatory TCRB repertoires appeared to be more similar among patients than among healthy donors.

Here V drops 3 bases and J drops 0 bases, and the junction holds 3 bases not matched to any gene. CDR1 and CDR2 (LGHNA, YSLEER) derive from the germline V gene. CDR3 length: 16 amino acids, cysteine to phenylalanine. CDR3 DNA is the only sequence kept; it has 48 bases, read in frame from the first base. Each donor gave one peripheral blood draw, averaging roughly 120 mL, which was collected into heparinised tubes. Using a panel that included CD45RO, CCR7, CD25, CD127, CD95 and CD27, naive, central memory, regulatory and stem cell-like memory CD4+ T cells were sorted on a BD FACSAria II. All sorted populations exceeded 95% purity. Right away, PBMCs were isolated by Lymphoprep density gradient centrifugation and were stained directly, with no culture step. To minimize batch effects, samples were stained and sorted in pairs, one healthy donor with one patient per experiment. The entire amount of isolated RNA was reverse transcribed using the High Capacity cDNA Reverse Transcription Kit, so the sequenced TCRB transcripts were expressed ones. Deep immunoSEQ sequencing was performed on naive, central memory and regulatory T cell samples, with an average of about 3.6 million total reads per sample. After sorted cells were lysed in RLT buffer, RNA was extracted with DNase-treated RNeasy Micro or Mini kits, with the choice depending on cell number. Each cell subset was processed on its own to prevent cross-contamination, while patient and healthy donor samples were processed together. The immunoSEQ multiplex PCR was used to amplify TCRB sequences from cDNA, generating 87-bp fragments that spanned the CDR3 region. The amplicons were sequenced using the Illumina HiSeq platform. Concerning the study's data processing: PCR bias was computationally corrected using synthetic template baselines, reads within Hamming distance 2 were collapsed, and singletons that could not be merged were discarded. Reads were aligned against IMGT so that V, D and J genes, CDR3 length and insertions or deletions at six rearrangement sites could be assigned. Within each subset, clonotype counts were normalized to sorted cell number, after which true diversity and Gini coefficients were computed with the tcR R package. The overlap coefficient, calculated on TCRB nucleotide sequences, was used to quantify repertoire sharing. Out-of-frame TCRB sequences from naive cells were analyzed to stand in for the pre-selection repertoire. TCRdb limited this immuneACCESS table to in-frame rearrangements with V and J called. A share of clones is missing; checked studies link under half to unresolved V genes, and the rest is unexplained. V, J and clone size are those of that table, while D and trimming were read from the DNA. The sample includes 620,000 or so clones, with around 16% observed a single time. The ten largest clonotypes hold under 0.095% of the sample.

This clone was detected a few times. No antigen is known for it. No qualities accompany the bases; no much larger clone lies one base away. Other DNA sequences from this sample encode an identical CDR3 as well. The rearranged chain carries TRBV4-3 and TRBJ2-7, with 12 bases aligning to TRBD2. This TCR was sampled from a man younger than 35 in good health. Sequencing used naive CD4+ T cells from blood. In light of the paper, this sample's cell subset or site label describes: true naive CD4+ T cells. The CDR3 corresponds to CASSQGLAGSSYEQYF. The DNA sequence is given as TGCGCCAGCAGCCAGGGACTAGCGGGCTCCTCCTACGAGCAGTACTTC.